This T cell receptor beta chain was sequenced during a study of beta chain features in type 1 diabetes. Overall study findings and caveats: Patients showed naive, central memory and Treg TCRB repertoires that appeared more similar than those of healthy donors. Shortening that was moderate but significant affected the TCRB CDR3s of Type 1 diabetes patients in all four CD4+ subsets. The study found fewer insertions and more deletions at VDJ junctions in type 1 diabetes patients.

Remarks on this clone: Antigen unknown. Other nucleotide sequences from this sample produce the same CDR3.

Sequencing targeted expressed TCRB transcripts, as all isolated RNA had been reverse transcribed. Sequencing of naive, central memory and regulatory T cell samples gave an average of roughly 4 million reads. TCRdb's table, derived via immunoSEQ multiplex PCR, lists solely in-frame clones and lacks some. The sample lists roughly 280,000 clones; roughly 25% were seen once. Cells sorted by CD45RO/CCR7/CD25/CD127/CD95/CD27 comprised CD4+ naive, central memory, regulatory and stem cell-like memory cells. This CDR3 has 12 residues. Looked up from germline, CDR1 is SQVTM and CDR2 is ANQGSEA. Trimming stripped 4 bases from V and 5 bases from J, with 11 bases between.

V is TRBV29-1 and J is TRBJ1-1, with a tentative D call TRBD1 (5 bases). The sequence derives from a woman aged 25 to 45 with type 1 diabetes. Input material: naive CD4+ T cells from blood. This CDR3 is CSVGQGGTEAFF. In DNA form, the CDR3 reads TGCAGCGTTGGGCAGGGAGGTACTGAAGCTTTCTTT.